This T cell receptor beta chain was recorded in a study of radiotherapy plus CTLA-4 blockade in lung cancer (dated by TCRdb to the late 2010s). Study-wide context: Objective responses occurred in more than 15% of enrolled patients, and approximately 34% achieved disease control.

Here is what the overall study found, with its caveats: After treatment with radiotherapy and ipilimumab, TCR clones that originated in tumors expanded in peripheral blood. The strongest predictors of response, as reported, were early dynamic changes in blood T cell clones along with a rise in serum interferon-beta after radiation.

Sequences GTSNPN (CDR1) and SVGIG (CDR2) are obtained from the germline V gene (reference sequence). Relative to germline, V is 2 bases shorter and J is 7 bases shorter, with 17 bases between their ends. The cysteine opens and the phenylalanine closes a CDR3 of 15 amino acids. Just CDR3 DNA is preserved here, 45 bases in frame from base 1. The library was produced with the immunoSEQ multiplex PCR assay. TCRdb mirrors the immuneACCESS table, restricted to in-frame sequences. Some clones are absent from its copies; in checked studies, under half trace to an unresolved V gene, and the reason for the others is unknown. The sample data list 85,000 to 90,000 clones, and 70% to 90% of these were observed just once. The ten top clones hold around 17% of the sample. The study evaluated CTLA-4 blockade (ipilimumab) given together with focal radiation therapy in patients who had chemo-refractory metastatic non-small-cell lung cancer.

This clone was seen a few times. Its antigen specificity is not known. No base qualities exist here, and no much larger clone lies one base off it. Sequencing was performed on peripheral blood, taken from a patient treated with radiotherapy plus ipilimumab. The rearrangement combines TRBV30 with TRBJ1-4; the D gene is possibly TRBD1, with 5 bases matching. This TCR was sampled from a human donor with non-small cell lung cancer that progressed on radiotherapy plus ipilimumab. The base sequence is TGTGCCTGGAGTATGACCGGGACTTGGGGTGAAAAACTGTTTTTT. Translated, it gives CAWSMTGTWGEKLFF.